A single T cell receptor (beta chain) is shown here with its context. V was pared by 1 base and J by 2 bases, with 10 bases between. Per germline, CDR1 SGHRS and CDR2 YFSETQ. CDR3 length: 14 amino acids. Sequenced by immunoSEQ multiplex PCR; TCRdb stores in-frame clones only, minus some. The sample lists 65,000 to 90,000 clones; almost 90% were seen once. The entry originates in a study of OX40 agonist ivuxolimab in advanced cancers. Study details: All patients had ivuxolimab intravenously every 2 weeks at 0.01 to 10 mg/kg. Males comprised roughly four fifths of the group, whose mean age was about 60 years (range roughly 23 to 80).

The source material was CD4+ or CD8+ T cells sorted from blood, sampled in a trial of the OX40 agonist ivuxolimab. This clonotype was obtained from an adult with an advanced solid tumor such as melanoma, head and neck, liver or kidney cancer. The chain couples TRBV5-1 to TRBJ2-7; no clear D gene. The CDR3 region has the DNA TGCGCCAGCAGCTTGAATACAGAAACCTACGAGCAGTACTTC. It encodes CASSLNTETYEQYF.